This TCR beta chain comes out of a study of regulatory and conventional T cells in RAG deficiency. Study-wide points: Shannon entropy was markedly lower and Simpson indices higher in RAG-deficient patients than control T-cell subsets. Omenn patients showed >85% Treg-Tconv overlap and shorter CDR3 lengths.

CDR3 size: 15 residues. Trimming cost V 3 bases and J 2 bases, with 13 bases left between them. CDR1 and CDR2 from the germline V gene are MNHNS and SASEGT. Assay: immunoSEQ multiplex PCR; the TCRdb copy retains only in-frame clones and omits some. The sample holds tens of thousands of clones; 90% to 97% are singletons and the top ten take 0.35%. Concerning this clone: Its antigen is unidentified.

Blood CD4+ CD25-low CD127-high conventional T cells supplied the genomic DNA template. These sequences were also reported in another study, on regulatory T cells. From that study: The PCR used 52 TRBV and 13 TRBJ primers. Patient repertoires had restricted TRB V-J pairs and skewed V and J usage, most in Tregs.

The gene calls are TRBV6-1 and TRBJ1-2; D uncertain. The sample consisted of CD25- CD4+ T cells sorted from blood. This sequence was found in a human donor in good health. The CDR3 loop is CASSDVTRPNYGYTF. DNA for the CDR3: TGTGCCAGCAGTGACGTGACAAGGCCGAACTATGGCTACACCTTC.